This passage covers 17 T cell receptor beta chains from one sample sequenced in a study of T cells in women clearing cervical HPV infection. Using immunoSEQ multiplex PCR, the repertoire was profiled, and TCRdb retains in-frame clones only, with some absent. This sample contains over 30,000 clones. Input material: blood buffy coat. These receptors originate from a woman between 18 and 75 years old with a cervical HPV16 infection that either progressed to CIN3+ or cleared (not recorded which).

Details on this clone: The CDR3 extends 3 residues past the end of the read, so its final part is completed from the germline J gene. The chain recombines TRBV5-1 with TRBJ2-7; TRBD1 matches 7 bases. The CDR3 extends over 14 amino acids. Germline trimming cut 0 bases from V and 4 bases from J; bases unmatched to any gene: 4. CDR1 and CDR2 from the germline V gene are SGHRS and YFSETQ. The covered CDR3 bases are TGCGCCAGCAGCTTGGCCCCAGGGGGATACGAG. It translates to CASSLAPGGYE. The complete CDR3 reads CASSLAPGGYEQYF. Looking up the rest from reference TRBV5-1 and TRBJ2-7 gives the full variable domain: KAGVTQTPRYLIKTRGQQVTLSCSPISGHRSVSWYQQTPGQGLQFLFEYFSETQRNKGNFPGRFSGRQFSNSRSEMNVSTLELGDSALYLCASSLAPGGYEQYFGPGTRLTVT.

On this clone: The CDR3 end falls 3 residues outside the read, so it is completed with the germline J gene. This chain joins TRBV6-2 or TRBV6-3 and TRBJ2-7; D is possibly TRBD2 (6 bases). The V end lost 2 bases, the J end lost 4 bases, and 12 bases lay between the germline ends. From germline, CDR1 is MNHEY and CDR2 SVGEGT. This CDR3 is built from 14 residues. The sequenced CDR3 bases are TGTGCCAGCAGTTACACCCGACTAGTGTACGAG. Its protein product is CASSYTRLVYE. The whole CDR3 sequence reads CASSYTRLVYEQYF.

With respect to this clone: The read ends 3 residues shy of where the CDR3 ends; the end is completed using the germline J gene. The chain combines TRBV13 with TRBJ2-1; TRBD1 is a possible D gene (5 bases). Trimming left V 0 bases short and J 9 bases short, with 6 bases between. Germline values: CDR1 PRHDT, CDR2 FYEKMQ (reference sequence). The CDR3 spans 12 residues. Incomplete CDR3 DNA: TGTGCCAGCAGCTTAGGCAGGGTTGAG. Protein product: CASSLGRVE. The full CDR3 reads CASSLGRVEQFF.

A note on this clone: The sequenced fragment ends 3 residues before the CDR3 boundary, so the rest is inferred from the germline J gene. The rearrangement joins TRBV12-5 to TRBJ2-5; 13 bases map to TRBD2. Germline CDR1 and CDR2: LGHNT and FRNRAP. The CDR3 consists of 16 residues. Germline trimming cut 6 bases from V and 2 bases from J; bases unmatched to any gene: 6. The CDR3 loop reads CASGAPLAGGQETQYF. CDR3 DNA (partial): TGTGCTAGTGGCGCCCCACTAGCGGGAGGGCAAGAGACC.

A note on this clone: The read comes to an end 3 residues before the CDR3 does, leaving the germline J gene to fill in the end. The chain recombines TRBV10-2 with TRBJ1-2; possible D gene TRBD1, 6 bases. Germline lookup yields CDR1 WSHSY and CDR2 SAAADI. This CDR3 is 13 amino acids long. The V and J ends lost 4 bases and 6 bases respectively, with 12 bases between them. CDR3 loop: CASSGTAVNGYTF. CDR3 bases read: TGCGCCAGCAGTGGGACAGCTGTAAATGGC.

Notes on this clone: The read is 3 residues too short to cover the CDR3 end, so that end is filled in from the germline J gene. The rearrangement joins TRBV5-1 to TRBJ2-3; TRBD1 is a possible D gene (6 bases). The CDR3 totals 18 residues. The germline V gene encodes CDR1 SGHRS and CDR2 YFSETQ. Trimming pared 4 bases from V and 2 bases from J, leaving 23 bases between. This chain's CDR3 is CASSLRGRGPFDTDTQYF. CDR3 bases read: TGCGCCAGCAGCCTCCGGGGCAGGGGCCCTTTTGACACAGATACG.

As for this clone: The CDR3 goes on 3 residues after the read ends, and that part is filled in from the germline J gene. V and J are TRBV7-9 and TRBJ2-1; D is perhaps TRBD1 (6 bases). Per germline, CDR1 SEHNR and CDR2 FQNEAQ (reference sequence). This CDR3 is 15 amino acids long. The ends were cut back, 1 base at V and 9 bases at J, with 16 bases in the middle. The CDR3 DNA, read in part, is TGTGCCAGCAGCTTAGGGGGGCCGACTCAGGGTGAG. Translated, it gives CASSLGGPTQGE. From start to end, the CDR3 is CASSLGGPTQGEQFF. The whole variable domain, filled in from reference TRBV7-9 and TRBJ2-1, reads DTGVSQNPRHKITKRGQNVTFRCDPISEHNRLYWYRQTLGQGPEFLTYFQNEAQLEKSRLLSDRFSAERPKGSFSTLEIQRTEQGDSAMYLCASSLGGPTQGEQFFGPGTRLTVL.

In the case of this clone: The read halts 3 residues ahead of the CDR3 end, with the missing end drawn from the germline J gene. The V and J genes are TRBV2 and TRBJ1-2; 8 nucleotides match TRBD1. CDR1 and CDR2 (germline): SNHLY, FYNNEI. This CDR3 comprises 14 residues. Partial CDR3 DNA: TGTGCCAGCAGTTCCGGGACAGGAACCTACGAC. Protein sequence: CASSSGTGTYD. The entire CDR3 sequence reads CASSSGTGTYDYTF.

Note on this clone: The read ends 3 residues before the CDR3 terminus; that terminus is restored from the germline J gene. V usage is TRBV19 and J usage is TRBJ1-4, with a weak D call TRBD1 (6 bases). This CDR3 has 15 residues. Germline V gene sequence: CDR1 LNHDA, CDR2 SQIVND (reference sequence). Incomplete CDR3 DNA: TGTGCCAGTAGCCCGGGACAAAGAATCAATTCACCA. Translation gives CASSPGQRINSP. The complete CDR3 sequence is CASSPGQRINSPLFF.

Notes on this clone: The CDR3 end lies 3 residues beyond the end of the read and is filled in from the germline J gene. The chain uses TRBV5-5 and TRBJ1-4; 8 bases line up with TRBD1. The J segment lost 8 bases and the V segment lost 5 bases, leaving 11 bases of the junction unmatched. The CDR3 covers 15 residues. Looked up from germline, CDR1 is SGHKS and CDR2 is YYEKEE (reference sequence). The CDR3 bases that were read are TGTGCCAGCAGTTCGCCCGGGACAGGACTCGAAAAA. It encodes CASSSPGTGLEK. From start to end, the CDR3 is CASSSPGTGLEKLFF.

Points on this clone: The read terminates 3 residues before the CDR3 end, so the remaining end is supplied by the germline J gene. This rearrangement joins TRBV30 to TRBJ2-1; TRBD1 matches at 10 bases. This CDR3 region has 14 residues. Germline V CDR1 and CDR2: GTSNPN, SVGIG (reference sequence). With V trimmed by 3 bases and J by 8 bases, 7 bases remained unmatched. The CDR3 protein is CAWSPGQGYHEQFF. The CDR3 DNA, read in part, is TGTGCCTGGAGCCCGGGACAGGGGTATCATGAG. Supplemented by reference TRBV30 and TRBJ2-1, the full variable domain reads SQTIHQWPATLVQPVGSPLSLECTVEGTSNPNLYWYRQAAGRGLQLLFYSVGIGQISSEVPQNLSASRPQDRQFILSSKKLLLSDSGFYLCAWSPGQGYHEQFFGPGTRLTVL.

As for this clone: With the read ending 3 residues before the CDR3 end, the germline J gene is used to fill in that end. V and J are TRBV5-1 and TRBJ2-5; 11 positions match TRBD1. V was pared by 3 bases and J by 1 base, with 5 bases of the junction left unmatched. The CDR3 runs to 16 residues. Germline CDR1 is SGHRS and CDR2 is YFSETQ. The CDR3 reads CASSSSGTGGQETQYF. The DNA read from the CDR3 is TGCGCCAGCAGCTCCTCCGGGACAGGGGGCCAAGAGACC.

For this clone: Read data end 3 residues before the CDR3 end; the end is taken from the germline J gene. V is TRBV19 and J is TRBJ1-3, with D unresolved. The V gene's germline CDR1 is LNHDA and CDR2 SQIVND (reference sequence). The V gene lost 3 bases and the J gene lost 2 bases, with 14 bases spanning the gap. The length of the CDR3 is 16 residues. CDR3 DNA (partial): TGTGCCAGTAGTATGATGGGCAGCTCAACTGGAAACACC. This codes for CASSMMGSSTGNT. The entire CDR3 protein reads CASSMMGSSTGNTIYF.

Here the CDR3 reads CASSLTANSPLHF. The CDR3 DNA, read in part, is TGTGCCAGCAGCTTGACAGCCAATTCACCC. V usage is TRBV7-9 and J usage is TRBJ1-6; tentatively, D is TRBD1 (5 bases). The read terminates 3 residues ahead of where the CDR3 ends, so the germline J gene completes it. Trimming pared 3 bases from V and 7 bases from J, leaving 7 bases between. The germline V gene encodes CDR1 SEHNR and CDR2 FQNEAQ (reference sequence). This CDR3 contains 13 residues.

On this clone itself: The observed sequence ends 3 residues before the CDR3 terminus, with the missing tail filled in from the germline J gene. The chain uses TRBV5-4 and TRBJ2-1; no firm D call. With 7 bases removed from V and 0 bases from J, the gap between germline ends came to 14 bases. The CDR3 sequence is 15 residues long. In germline, CDR1 is SGHNT, CDR2 YYREEE (reference sequence). CDR3 DNA (partial): TGTGCCAGCTCATCTAGTCATATCTCCTACAATGAG. It encodes CASSSSHISYNE. In full, the CDR3 reads CASSSSHISYNEQFF.

Of note for this clone: The read ends 3 residues before the CDR3 terminus; that terminus is restored from the germline J gene. The J gene is TRBJ2-1, the V gene TRBV14, with TRBD1 identical over 9 bases. This CDR3 comprises 15 residues. From germline, CDR1 is SGHDN and CDR2 FVKESK. The ends lost 5 bases at V and 0 bases at J; junction bases unmatched: 2. CDR3 region: CASSGTGISYNEQFF. The sequenced CDR3 bases are TGTGCCAGCAGCGGGACAGGGATCTCCTACAATGAG.

To note about this clone: The read comes to an end 3 residues before the CDR3 does, leaving the germline J gene to fill in the end. J is TRBJ2-1 and V is TRBV5-4; a weak D match, TRBD2 (6 bases). The CDR3 loop spans 14 amino acids. Germline values: CDR1 SGHNT, CDR2 YYREEE (reference sequence). V dropped 5 bases and J dropped 4 bases, with 13 bases sitting between them. CDR3: CASRPGLLYNEQFF. The DNA read from the CDR3 is TGTGCCAGCAGACCGGGACTTCTTTACAATGAG.